What follows are 23 T cell receptor beta chains derived from one specimen sequenced in a study of T-cell reconstitution after alpha-beta-depleted transplantation in children. Unique molecular identifiers featured in how the TCRbeta library was prepared. TCRdb re-called the PCR reads through MiXCR, storing one row per CDR3 protein. The table lists approximately 490,000 distinct CDR3 sequences, about 11% of them singletons. The specimen comprised PBMCs, sampled before TCRalphabeta/CD19-depleted stem cell transplant. The origin of the receptors is a child aged 2-15 years with inherited bone marrow failure, due to receive a stem cell transplant.

There are many counts of this clonotype. J is TRBJ2-1 and V is TRBV20-1; tentative D call: TRBD2 (6 bases). The CDR3 has 15 residues. CDR1 is DFQATT, CDR2 SNEGSKA, per germline (reference sequence). Trimming shortened V by 0 bases and J by 4 bases, and 13 bases separated the two germline ends. The CDR3 DNA follows: TGCAGTGCTAGAGATCGGAGACTAGGTTACAATGAGCAGTTCTTC. This translates into CSARDRRLGYNEQFF.

This clonotype turned up a few times. The chain recombines TRBV20-1 with TRBJ2-5; D perhaps matches TRBD2 (6 bases). Trimming took off 1 base at V and 1 base at J, with 22 bases between the two ends. Germline V gene data show CDR1 as DFQATT and CDR2 as SNEGSKA (reference sequence). The CDR3 covers 18 residues. The CDR3 reads CSARGGRRHKVLQETQYF. In DNA form, the CDR3 reads TGCAGTGCTAGAGGAGGGAGGCGGCACAAAGTCCTCCAAGAGACCCAGTACTTC.

This clonotype has ten or more counts. V usage is TRBV20-1 and J usage is TRBJ1-5; TRBD1 might be the D (5 bases). The germline V gene has CDR1 DFQATT and CDR2 SNEGSKA (reference sequence). V was clipped by 2 bases and J by 7 bases, with 12 bases between them. This CDR3 has 13 residues. CDR3 in amino acids: CSARPSNRQPQHF. The DNA for the CDR3 is TGCAGTGCTAGACCCTCGAACAGGCAGCCCCAGCATTTT.

This clonotype was seen repeatedly, ten times or more. This chain joins TRBV27 and TRBJ1-2; 7 positions match TRBD1. The V and J ends lost 2 bases and 4 bases, in that order; junction bases with no gene match: 4. The CDR3 spans 14 residues. Germline V gene sequence: CDR1 MNHEY, CDR2 SMNVEV (reference sequence). Written as DNA, the CDR3 is TGTGCCAGCAGTTTAGATAGGGGGCTCTATGGCTACACCTTC. Protein: CASSLDRGLYGYTF.

This sequence joins TRBV20-1 and TRBJ2-5; tentative D call: TRBD1 (7 bases). Trimming removed 4 bases at V and 1 base at J, with 19 bases between. This CDR3 has 16 amino acids. Germline lookup yields CDR1 DFQATT and CDR2 SNEGSKA (reference sequence). The CDR3 spells CSATRGAGYPQETQYF. As DNA, the CDR3 is TGCAGTGCTACCAGGGGGGCAGGGTACCCCCAAGAGACCCAGTACTTC.

This clonotype was detected ten times or more. The rearrangement links TRBV4-3 to TRBJ2-7; TRBD1 matches at 7 bases. Per the germline V gene, CDR1 is LGHNA and CDR2 is YSLEER. V dropped 3 bases and J dropped 0; count of bases not matched to a gene: 5. The CDR3 is 15 residues long. CDR3 in DNA: TGCGCCAGCAGCCAGGATGGGACAGTCTCCTACGAGCAGTACTTC. This sequence encodes CASSQDGTVSYEQYF.

In its sample, this clonotype was seen many times. This sequence joins TRBV2 and TRBJ1-4; D call uncertain. The V and J ends lost 7 bases and 0 bases respectively, with 18 bases between them. Germline assignment: CDR1 SNHLY and CDR2 FYNNEI. This CDR3 has 17 amino acids. CDR3 loop: CASTLTLTGATNEKLFF. The CDR3 nucleotides are TGTGCCAGCACCCTGACCCTGACCGGGGCAACTAATGAAAAACTGTTTTTT.

Of note for this clonotype: Since a much larger clone is just one base distant, this may be a read error. The gene calls are TRBV7-8 and TRBJ1-5, with D perhaps matching TRBD1 (5 bases). This CDR3 is 15 amino acids long. In germline, CDR1 is SGHVS, CDR2 FQNEAQ. With 10 bases removed from V and 5 bases from J, the gap between germline ends came to 21 bases. CDR3 residues: CAISPGTGFYQPQHF. The CDR3 nucleotides read TGTGCCATCAGTCCCGGGACGGGGTTCTATCAGCCCCAGCATTTT.

This clonotype was seen more than once but under ten times. The chain links TRBV7-8 to TRBJ2-1; no clear D gene. Trimming removed 0 bases at V and 6 bases at J, with 21 bases between. CDR3 size: 18 residues. The germline V gene has CDR1 SGHVS and CDR2 FQNEAQ. This CDR3 reads CASSLALDQLLGFNEQFF. The CDR3 DNA reads as TGTGCCAGCAGCTTAGCCCTCGACCAACTACTGGGGTTCAATGAGCAGTTCTTC.

This clonotype was counted at least ten times. The chain carries TRBV30 and TRBJ2-3, with TRBD2 matching 9 bases. Germline V CDR1 and CDR2: GTSNPN, SVGIG (reference sequence). J was trimmed by 4 bases and V by 3 bases; bases with no gene match: 5. This CDR3 region has 14 residues. The CDR3 DNA reads TGTGCCTGGAGGCTAGCGGGATTTGCAGATACGCAGTATTTT. Translated: CAWRLAGFADTQYF.

This clonotype was recorded many times. The rearrangement joins TRBV10-3 to TRBJ1-2; D is undetermined. This CDR3 comprises 13 residues. The germline V gene encodes CDR1 ENHRY and CDR2 SYGVKD. V was trimmed by 2 bases and J by 3 bases, leaving 7 bases between them. The CDR3 DNA is TGTGCCATCAGTGAGGACACGTACTATGGCTACACCTTC. The encoded protein is CAISEDTYYGYTF.

The CDR3 bases are TGTGCCAGCAGCGCATCGACCGGGACAGGGCACACCTTC. The encoded protein is CASSASTGTGHTF. This rearrangement joins TRBV7-2 to TRBJ1-2; TRBD1 matches 9 bases. Trimming took 5 bases from V and 12 from J; bases not matched to a gene: 10. Germline-derived CDR1 and CDR2 are SGHTA and FQGNSA. The CDR3 runs 13 residues.

This clonotype has ten or more counts. V usage is TRBV7-9 and J usage is TRBJ2-3; maybe TRBD1 (8 bases). This CDR3 is built from 14 residues. Germline CDR1 reads SEHNR; CDR2 reads FQNEAQ (reference sequence). V lost 4 bases and J 9 bases, leaving 17 bases between the germline ends. The CDR3 region is CASSSSTGEGTQYF. CDR3 sequence (DNA): TGTGCCAGCAGCTCATCGACAGGGGAGGGAACGCAGTATTTT.

CDR3 bases: TGTGCCAGCTCAACCGCGGCGGATCAGCCCCAGCATTTT. It translates to CASSTAADQPQHF. The rearrangement joins TRBV18 to TRBJ1-5; no definite D call. The length of the CDR3 is 13 residues. With 5 bases removed from V and 5 bases from J, the gap between germline ends came to 10 bases. Germline lookup yields CDR1 KGHSH and CDR2 LQKENI.

This clonotype was found many times. The rearrangement uses TRBV6-2 or TRBV6-3 and TRBJ2-7; D may be TRBD1 or TRBD2 (5 bases each). CDR3 length: 12 residues. The germline gives CDR1 MNHEY, CDR2 SVGEGT. V lost 8 bases and J 0 bases, leaving 8 bases between the germline ends. The CDR3 DNA follows: TGTGCCAGCCGGGACGACTCCTACGAGCAGTACTTC. Its translation: CASRDDSYEQYF.

This clonotype was observed a handful of times. V gene TRBV7-2 combines with J gene TRBJ2-5, with D perhaps matching TRBD1 (6 bases). The CDR3 covers 14 residues. Germline loops: CDR1 SGHTA, CDR2 FQGNSA. Trimming removed 5 bases at V and 5 bases at J, with 15 bases between. The CDR3 reads CASSTNRDGETQYF. The CDR3 DNA reads as TGTGCCAGCAGCACTAACAGGGATGGGGAGACCCAGTACTTC. Filled out from reference TRBV7-2 and TRBJ2-5, the complete variable domain reads GAGVSQSPSNKVTEKGKDVELRCDPISGHTALYWYRQSLGQGLEFLIYFQGNSAPDKSGLPSDRFSAERTGGSVSTLTIQRTQQEDSAVYLCASSTNRDGETQYFGPGTRLLVL.

The rearrangement links TRBV12-5 to TRBJ1-1; TRBD1 is a possible D gene (6 bases). Deletions cut 1 base from V and 4 bases from J, with 7 bases between. CDR1 LGHNT and CDR2 FRNRAP come from the germline V gene. This CDR3 is 13 amino acids long. CDR3 loop: CASGLGQVTEAFF. The CDR3 DNA sequence: TGTGCTAGTGGTTTGGGACAGGTCACTGAAGCTTTCTTT.

This clonotype has at least ten counts. The J gene is TRBJ2-2, the V gene TRBV28; D uncertain. V was trimmed by 5 bases and J by 2 bases, leaving 6 bases between them. The germline gives CDR1 MDHEN, CDR2 SYDVKM. This CDR3 has 13 amino acids. CDR3 in amino acids: CASSDLNTGELFF. CDR3 in DNA: TGTGCCAGCAGTGATCTTAACACCGGGGAGCTGTTTTTT.

On this clonotype: Being one base from a much bigger clone, this may be a read error. V usage is TRBV20-1 and J usage is TRBJ2-3; TRBD2 aligns across 7 bases. The CDR3 sequence is 15 residues long. The V and J ends lost 6 bases and 3 bases, in that order; junction bases with no gene match: 12. In germline, CDR1 is DFQATT, CDR2 SNEGSKA (reference sequence). The CDR3 coding sequence is TGCAGTGCCCCCAGCTCTCTAGCGGCGACAGATACGCAGTATTTT. It codes for CSAPSSLAATDTQYF.

This clonotype was counted many times. This chain joins TRBV10-3 and TRBJ2-2; D is unresolved. Germline lookup yields CDR1 ENHRY and CDR2 SYGVKD. V was pared by 2 bases and J by 1 base, with 2 bases between. This CDR3 is built from 13 residues. The CDR3 reads CAISEGNTGELFF. CDR3 bases: TGTGCCATCAGTGAGGGGAACACCGGGGAGCTGTTTTTT.

Turning to this clonotype: A much larger clone sits a single nucleotide away, making a read error possible. V gene TRBV30 combines with J gene TRBJ2-3; TRBD2 agrees at 7 bases. Germline CDR1 and CDR2: GTSNPN and SVGIG (reference sequence). The ends lost 3 bases at V and 8 bases at J; junction bases unmatched: 14. The CDR3 is 15 amino acids. CDR3 sequence: CAWRVRHGGFGTQYF. DNA for the CDR3: TGTGCCTGGAGGGTTCGACACGGGGGGTTCGGTACGCAGTATTTT.

Ten or more counts support this clonotype. The chain joins TRBV12-3 or TRBV12-4 to TRBJ1-5; possible D gene TRBD1, 6 bases. Trimming shortened V by 6 bases and J by 2 bases, and 17 bases separated the two germline ends. This CDR3 has 16 amino acids. CDR3 amino acids: CASSPGARGRNQPQHF. The CDR3 nucleotides are TGTGCCAGCAGCCCAGGGGCTCGGGGACGCAATCAGCCCCAGCATTTT.

This clonotype was detected many times. V and J are TRBV28 and TRBJ1-5; D is perhaps TRBD1 (6 bases). Germline CDR1 and CDR2: MDHEN and SYDVKM. V lost 6 bases and J lost 0, with 15 bases in between. The CDR3 totals 16 residues. The CDR3 is CASSRPDSYSNQPQHF. CDR3 in DNA: TGTGCCAGCAGCCGTCCGGACAGTTATAGCAATCAGCCCCAGCATTTT. The full variable domain, with the rest looked up from reference TRBV28 and TRBJ1-5, is DVKVTQSSRYLVKRTGEKVFLECVQDMDHENMFWYRQDPGLGLRLIYFSYDVKMKEKGDIPEGYSVSREKKERFSLILESASTNQTSMYLCASSRPDSYSNQPQHFGDGTRLSIL.